The 20 T cell receptor beta chains in this list originate from one sample, sequenced in a study of blood T cell repertoires in COVID-19. The assay was immunoSEQ multiplex PCR, and TCRdb's table has in-frame clones only and misses some. The sample shows fewer than 80,000 clones, about 85% of them seen only once. The sample comprised peripheral blood. Every receptor here comes from a human donor in a cohort sampled during active COVID-19.

The rearrangement links TRBV5-4 to TRBJ2-5; D perhaps matches TRBD1 (6 bases). The CDR3 contains 18 residues. The V and J ends lost 0 bases and 0 bases respectively, with 18 bases between them. Germline CDR1 is SGHNT and CDR2 is YYREEE (reference sequence). In nucleotides, the CDR3 is TGTGCCAGCAGCTTGGCGAGGGGGACGCTTCAGTACCAAGAGACCCAGTACTTC. Translated: CASSLARGTLQYQETQYF.

The chain employs TRBV7-9 and TRBJ2-2, with D maybe TRBD1 (6 bases). The V gene's germline CDR1 is SEHNR and CDR2 FQNEAQ (reference sequence). The V gene lost 1 base and the J gene lost 5 bases, with 11 bases spanning the gap. The CDR3 contains 15 residues. Here the CDR3 DNA reads TGTGCCAGCAGCTTAGGACAGGCCTTAACCGGGGAGCTGTTTTTT. Its translation is CASSLGQALTGELFF. Using reference TRBV7-9 and TRBJ2-2 for the parts outside the CDR3, the full variable domain is DTGVSQNPRHKITKRGQNVTFRCDPISEHNRLYWYRQTLGQGPEFLTYFQNEAQLEKSRLLSDRFSAERPKGSFSTLEIQRTEQGDSAMYLCASSLGQALTGELFFGEGSRLTVL.

The chain recombines TRBV5-1 with TRBJ2-3, with TRBD1 matching 7 bases. The CDR3 spans 13 residues. CDR1 is SGHRS and CDR2 is YFSETQ in the germline V gene. The ends lost 4 bases at V and 3 bases at J; junction bases unmatched: 2. CDR3 bases: TGCGCCAGCAGCCCACAGGGGACAGATACGCAGTATTTT. Translating gives CASSPQGTDTQYF.

The chain recombines TRBV5-1 with TRBJ2-3, with TRBD1 matching over 7 bases. The CDR3 totals 16 residues. Germline CDR1 is SGHRS and CDR2 is YFSETQ. The junction had 9 bases not matched to a gene; V was cut back by 1 base and J by 4 bases. CDR3 residues: CASSLLGGLAADTQYF. In DNA form, the CDR3 reads TGCGCCAGCAGCTTGTTAGGGGGCCTAGCTGCAGATACGCAGTATTTT.

This clone appeared a single time. This sequence joins TRBV5-4 and TRBJ1-4; D remains ambiguous. CDR3 length: 15 residues. The V gene lost 4 bases and the J gene lost 8 bases, with 18 bases spanning the gap. CDR1 SGHNT and CDR2 YYREEE come from the germline V gene (reference sequence). CDR3 DNA sequence: TGTGCCAGCAGCCCGGCGGGGTTCGTCGACGAAAAACTGTTTTTT. Amino acid sequence: CASSPAGFVDEKLFF.

This clone has just a few counts. Within the sample, other DNA sequences also encode this same CDR3. The gene calls are TRBV7-8 and TRBJ1-5; TRBD1 aligns across 7 bases. Germline CDR1 and CDR2: SGHVS and FQNEAQ. The CDR3 runs to 14 residues. Trimming took 3 bases from V and 3 from J; bases not matched to a gene: 2. The CDR3 DNA sequence: TGTGCCAGCAGCTTTGACAGGGTCAATCAGCCCCAGCATTTT. It yields the protein CASSFDRVNQPQHF.

For the CDR3, the DNA is TGTGCCAGCAGTCCACTCGTAGAGACCCAGTACTTC. Translated, it gives CASSPLVETQYF. The chain joins TRBV2 to TRBJ2-5; no firm D call. The CDR3 has 12 amino acids. The ends were cut back, 5 bases at V and 4 bases at J, with 8 bases in the middle. Germline CDR1 SNHLY, CDR2 FYNNEI.

This clone was picked up one time. The J gene is TRBJ2-7, the V gene TRBV7-2; possibly TRBD1 for D (5 bases). CDR1 and CDR2 from the germline V gene are SGHTA and FQGNSA. Trimming removed 3 bases from V and 1 base from J, with 19 bases in between. The CDR3 has 17 amino acids. CDR3 nucleotides: TGTGCCAGCAGCTTTATGAAAGATACAGGAGATTCCTACGAGCAGTACTTC. It specifies CASSFMKDTGDSYEQYF.

The chain combines TRBV19 with TRBJ2-1; D possibly corresponds to TRBD2 (6 bases). Trimming shortened V by 4 bases and J by 2 bases, and 18 bases separated the two germline ends. Germline V gene sequence: CDR1 LNHDA, CDR2 SQIVND (reference sequence). This CDR3 region has 17 residues. The CDR3 spells CASSSLGRDLTYNEQFF. In DNA, the CDR3 is TGTGCCAGTAGTAGCCTCGGGCGGGACCTCACCTACAATGAGCAGTTCTTC.

The chain joins TRBV12-5 to TRBJ1-5, with D possibly TRBD1 on 6 matching bases. The CDR3 runs to 14 residues. The germline CDR1 and CDR2 sequences are LGHNT and FRNRAP. V gave up 1 base and J gave up 9 bases, with 13 bases separating them. The CDR3 bases are TGTGCTAGTGGTTTGGAACAGGGTATGTGGCCCCAGCATTTT. It translates to CASGLEQGMWPQHF. Filled out from reference TRBV12-5 and TRBJ1-5, the complete variable domain reads DARVTQTPRHKVTEMGQEVTMRCQPILGHNTVFWYRQTMMQGLELLAYFRNRAPLDDSGMPKDRFSAEMPDATLATLKIQPSEPRDSAVYFCASGLEQGMWPQHFGDGTRLSIL.

The chain couples TRBV9 to TRBJ1-2; 8 positions agree with TRBD1. The CDR3 loop spans 13 amino acids. The germline V gene has CDR1 SGDLS and CDR2 YYNGEE. V shed 3 bases and J 4 bases; nucleotides not matched to a gene: 2. The DNA for the CDR3 is TGTGCCAGCAGCGATACAGGGGGCTATGGCTACACCTTC. Its protein is CASSDTGGYGYTF.

This clone was observed a handful of times. The chain couples TRBV7-2 to TRBJ1-4; a possible D gene is TRBD1 (5 bases). V was cut by 5 bases and J by 8 bases, with 21 bases left in between. This CDR3 has 16 residues. Germline values: CDR1 SGHTA, CDR2 FQGNSA. The CDR3 nucleotides read TGTGCCAGCAGCAATACTCCGTTCGGCAGGGAAGAAAAACTGTTTTTT. Its translation: CASSNTPFGREEKLFF.

The chain employs TRBV18 and TRBJ1-1; D uncertain. Trimming cost V 0 bases and J 4 bases, with 9 bases left between them. CDR1 and CDR2 (germline): KGHSH, LQKENI. There are 14 residues in the CDR3. The CDR3, as DNA: TGTGCCAGCTCACCACCTTCGGTGCTCACTGAAGCTTTCTTT. Its protein product is CASSPPSVLTEAFF.

The chain uses TRBV5-1 and TRBJ2-1, with a tentative D call TRBD2 (6 bases). The ends were cut back, 4 bases at V and 6 bases at J, with 17 bases in the middle. The CDR3 extends over 15 amino acids. In germline, CDR1 is SGHRS, CDR2 YFSETQ. CDR3 amino acids: CASSPEGASVNEQFF. The CDR3 DNA is TGCGCCAGCAGCCCGGAGGGCGCTAGCGTCAATGAGCAGTTCTTC.

The CDR3 DNA is TGTGCCAGCAGAGCCCAGGGTACCGGGGAGCTGTTTTTT. Amino acid sequence: CASRAQGTGELFF. J is TRBJ2-2 and V is TRBV13, with TRBD1 as a possible D gene (5 bases). CDR1 is PRHDT, CDR2 FYEKMQ, per germline (reference sequence). Trimming pared 6 bases from V and 5 bases from J, leaving 10 bases between. The CDR3 has 13 residues.

The chain joins TRBV15 to TRBJ2-4; TRBD1 might be the D (6 bases). V was trimmed by 1 base and J by 1 base, leaving 17 bases between them. This CDR3 spans 18 amino acids. Germline V gene data show CDR1 as LNHNV and CDR2 as YYDKDF (reference sequence). The CDR3: CATSRGLQGLLAKNIQYF. The CDR3 DNA follows: TGTGCCACCAGCAGAGGGTTACAGGGTCTGTTGGCCAAAAACATTCAGTACTTC.

This chain uses TRBV6-5 with TRBJ1-1, with D maybe TRBD1 (6 bases). CDR3 length: 13 residues. Between the trimmed V and J ends, which lost 7 bases and 0 bases, there was a span of 9 bases. Germline lookup yields CDR1 MNHEY and CDR2 SVGAGI. CDR3 coding DNA: TGTGCCAGCAAGCAGGGGATGAACACTGAAGCTTTCTTT. Translated: CASKQGMNTEAFF.

This sequence joins TRBV6-5 and TRBJ1-3; 8 bases match TRBD1. The trim removed 7 bases at V and 9 bases at J, leaving 2 bases unmatched. There are 11 residues in the CDR3. Germline V gene lookup returns CDR1 MNHEY and CDR2 SVGAGI. CDR3 bases: TGTGCCAGCACCGGACAGGGCACCATATATTTT. Residues: CASTGQGTIYF.

The chain carries TRBV5-4 and TRBJ2-4, with 10 nucleotides matching TRBD2. Germline V gene sequence: CDR1 SGHNT, CDR2 YYREEE (reference sequence). The CDR3 consists of 17 residues. V gave up 3 bases and J gave up 0 bases; unmatched junction bases: 6. This chain's CDR3 is CASSSRTSGLAKNIQYF. The DNA of the CDR3 is TGTGCCAGCAGCTCGAGGACTAGCGGTTTAGCCAAAAACATTCAGTACTTC.

The chain uses TRBV27 and TRBJ2-7, with D unresolved. Trimming took off 2 bases at V and 2 bases at J, with 7 bases between the two ends. The CDR3 loop spans 13 amino acids. CDR1 MNHEY and CDR2 SMNVEV come from the germline V gene (reference sequence). CDR3 protein: CASSLGLTYEQYF. In nucleotides, the CDR3 is TGTGCCAGCAGTTTAGGGCTTACCTACGAGCAGTACTTC.